These 5 T cell receptor beta chains were all obtained from the same sample, sequenced in a study of blood T cell repertoires in COVID-19 (TCRdb year 2020). The library came from the immunoSEQ multiplex PCR assay. TCRdb stores this immuneACCESS table with in-frame sequences only. Part of the clones is absent; in the studies checked, under half of the shortfall reflects unresolved V genes, and no reason is known for the rest. This sample has 85,000 to 90,000 clones in its table, and less than 90% of those were observed once. Of the sample, 1.2% is held by the ten largest clones. Sequencing input: peripheral blood. These receptors all stem from an older man with active or convalescent COVID-19.

This chain joins TRBV7-9 and TRBJ1-1; no clear D gene. This CDR3 comprises 13 residues. Trimming cost V 3 bases and J 4 bases, with 9 bases left between them. Germline V gives CDR1 SEHNR, CDR2 FQNEAQ (reference sequence). CDR3 nucleotide sequence: TGTGCCAGCAGCTTCGTCGGTGGCACTGAAGCTTTCTTT. Amino acid sequence: CASSFVGGTEAFF. The full variable domain, rest sourced from reference TRBV7-9 and TRBJ1-1, is DTGVSQNPRHKITKRGQNVTFRCDPISEHNRLYWYRQTLGQGPEFLTYFQNEAQLEKSRLLSDRFSAERPKGSFSTLEIQRTEQGDSAMYLCASSFVGGTEAFFGQGTRLTVV.

The CDR3, as DNA: TGTGCCAGCAGTGCCCAGACAGGGGGGACTGAAGCTTTCTTT. Translating gives CASSAQTGGTEAFF. The V and J genes are TRBV7-8 and TRBJ1-1, with 9 positions matching TRBD1. CDR3 size: 14 residues. The V gene's germline CDR1 is SGHVS and CDR2 FQNEAQ. V lost 6 bases, J lost 5 bases, and 7 bases stayed unmatched.

The chain recombines TRBV5-1 with TRBJ1-3, with a weak D call TRBD1 (5 bases). V was trimmed by 4 bases and J by 0 bases, leaving 17 bases between them. The CDR3 runs to 17 residues. Germline CDR1 reads SGHRS; CDR2 reads YFSETQ. The CDR3 is CASSPPTGQTSGNTIYF. The CDR3 nucleotides are TGCGCCAGCAGCCCGCCTACAGGCCAAACCTCTGGAAACACCATATATTTT.

A note on this clone: The junction does not match germline at one end; this may be a read error. The CDR3 DNA sequence: TGTGCTAGCAGCACGGGACTAGCGGGAGGTGGAGAGACCCAGTACTTC. Protein sequence: CASSTGLAGGGETQYF. V is TRBV7-7 and J is TRBJ2-5; TRBD2 aligns across 15 bases. Looked up from germline, CDR1 is SSHAT and CDR2 is FNYEAQ (reference sequence). CDR3 size: 16 residues.

This chain links TRBV7-9 with TRBJ1-1; the match to TRBD1 covers 7 bases. The CDR3 has 14 amino acids. Germline assignment: CDR1 SEHNR and CDR2 FQNEAQ (reference sequence). Losses at the gene ends were 5 bases for V and 0 bases for J; bases not matched to a gene: 3. The CDR3 region is CASSGGTVNTEAFF. The CDR3 DNA is TGTGCCAGCAGCGGTGGGACAGTGAACACTGAAGCTTTCTTT.